This T cell receptor beta chain was sequenced for a study of a mutant IDH1 vaccine in newly diagnosed glioma. Time point denoted: baseline, week 1 (first vaccination visit). The treatment was: pre-vaccination baseline after standard-of-care therapy. TCRdb's copy holds only in-frame clones and misses some; the assay was immunoSEQ multiplex PCR. The sample has 65,000 to 70,000 clones, about 86% seen once; the top ten hold under 6%. Trimming cost V 7 bases and J 2 bases; bases outside gene matches: 13. CDR1 and CDR2 from the germline V gene are LNHDA and SQIVND (reference sequence). This CDR3 is built from 16 residues.

The chain employs TRBV19 and TRBJ1-1; TRBD1 agrees at 7 bases. This sequence originates from a woman aged 18 to 35 with glioma. Some clones in this sample may be carry-over from other donors' samples. This specimen consisted of peripheral blood mononuclear cells (PBMCs), obtained from a glioma patient treated with radiotherapy, temozolomide or both. This CDR3 reads CASIDRQGTSNTEAFF. The CDR3 region has the DNA TGTGCCAGTATCGACCGACAGGGAACCTCCAACACTGAAGCTTTCTTT. Full variable domain (outside the CDR3, taken from reference TRBV19 and TRBJ1-1): DGGITQSPKYLFRKEGQNVTLSCEQNLNHDAMYWYRQDPGQGLRLIYYSQIVNDFQKGDIAEGYSVSREKKESFPLTVTSAQKNPTAFYLCASIDRQGTSNTEAFFGQGTRLTVV.